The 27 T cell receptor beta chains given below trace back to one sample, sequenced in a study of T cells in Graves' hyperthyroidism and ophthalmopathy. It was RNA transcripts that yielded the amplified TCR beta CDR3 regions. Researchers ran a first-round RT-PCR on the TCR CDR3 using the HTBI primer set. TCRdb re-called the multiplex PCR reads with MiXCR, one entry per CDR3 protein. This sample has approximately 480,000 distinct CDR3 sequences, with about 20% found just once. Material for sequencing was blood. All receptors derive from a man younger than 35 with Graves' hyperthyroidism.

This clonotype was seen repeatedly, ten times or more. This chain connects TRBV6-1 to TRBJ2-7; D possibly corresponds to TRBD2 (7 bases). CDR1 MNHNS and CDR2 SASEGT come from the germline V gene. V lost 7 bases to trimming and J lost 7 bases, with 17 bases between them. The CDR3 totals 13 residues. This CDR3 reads CASTPRGAGEQYF. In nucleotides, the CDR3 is TGTGCCAGCACCCCCCGGGGGGCAGGTGAGCAGTACTTC.

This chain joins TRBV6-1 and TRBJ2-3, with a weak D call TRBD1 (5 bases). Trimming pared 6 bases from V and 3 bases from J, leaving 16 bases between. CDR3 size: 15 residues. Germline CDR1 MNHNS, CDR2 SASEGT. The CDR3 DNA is TGTGCCAGCAGCCTCCGGCAGGGTGGTACAGATACGCAGTATTTT. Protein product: CASSLRQGGTDTQYF.

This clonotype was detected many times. CDR3 sequence: CASNPMGSQETQYF. CDR3 nucleotides: TGTGCCAGCAATCCTATGGGCAGCCAAGAGACCCAGTACTTC. The chain is built from TRBV28 and TRBJ2-5; no clear D gene. Germline-derived CDR1 and CDR2 are MDHEN and SYDVKM. Deletions cut 7 bases from V and 1 base from J, with 13 bases between. The CDR3 spans 14 residues.

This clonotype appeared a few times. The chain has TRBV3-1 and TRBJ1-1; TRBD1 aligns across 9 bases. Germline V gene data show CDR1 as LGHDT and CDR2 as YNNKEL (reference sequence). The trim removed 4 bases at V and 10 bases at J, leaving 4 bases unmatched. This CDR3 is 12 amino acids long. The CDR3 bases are TGTGCCAGCAGCCGGACAGGGGAAAGAGCTTTCTTT. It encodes CASSRTGERAFF.

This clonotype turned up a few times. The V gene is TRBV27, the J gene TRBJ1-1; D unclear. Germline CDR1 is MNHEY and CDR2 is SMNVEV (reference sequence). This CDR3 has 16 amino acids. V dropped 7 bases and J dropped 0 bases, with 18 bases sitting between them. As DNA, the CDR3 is TGTGCCAGCACCTACCGGGGAGGAACGATGAACACTGAAGCTTTCTTT. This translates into CASTYRGGTMNTEAFF.

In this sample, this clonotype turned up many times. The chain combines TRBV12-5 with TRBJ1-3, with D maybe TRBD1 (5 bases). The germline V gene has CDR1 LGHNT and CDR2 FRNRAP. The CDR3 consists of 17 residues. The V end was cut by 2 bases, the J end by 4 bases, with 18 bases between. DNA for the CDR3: TGTGCTAGTGGTTTGAGGGTACCGGGACTGAGAGGAAACACCATATATTTT. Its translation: CASGLRVPGLRGNTIYF.

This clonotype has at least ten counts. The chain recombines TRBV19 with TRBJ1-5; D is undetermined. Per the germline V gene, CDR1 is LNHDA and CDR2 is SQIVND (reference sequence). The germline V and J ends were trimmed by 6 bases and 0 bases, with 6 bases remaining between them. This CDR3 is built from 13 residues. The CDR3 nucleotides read TGTGCCAGTAGGGATAATAGCAATCAGCCCCAGCATTTT. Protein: CASRDNSNQPQHF.

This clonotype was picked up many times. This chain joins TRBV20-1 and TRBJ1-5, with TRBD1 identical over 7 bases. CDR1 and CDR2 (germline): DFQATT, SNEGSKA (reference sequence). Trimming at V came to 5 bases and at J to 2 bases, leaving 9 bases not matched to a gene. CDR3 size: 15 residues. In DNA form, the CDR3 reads TGCAGTGCTCCCTTGGACAGGTCGGGCAATCAGCCCCAGCATTTT. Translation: CSAPLDRSGNQPQHF.

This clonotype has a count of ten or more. CDR3 nucleotide sequence: TGCAGTGCTAGAGATCTGGCGGGGGGGCCCCAAGAGACCCAGTACTTC. Translated, it gives CSARDLAGGPQETQYF. The V and J genes are TRBV20-1 and TRBJ2-5; 9 nucleotides agree with TRBD2. Trimming took 0 bases from V and 1 from J; bases not matched to a gene: 6. This CDR3 has 16 residues. From germline, CDR1 is DFQATT and CDR2 SNEGSKA (reference sequence).

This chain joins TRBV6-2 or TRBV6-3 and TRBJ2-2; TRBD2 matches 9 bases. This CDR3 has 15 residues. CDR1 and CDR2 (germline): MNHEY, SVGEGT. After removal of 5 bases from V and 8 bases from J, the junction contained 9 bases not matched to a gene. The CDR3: CASSKDPSGMGELFF. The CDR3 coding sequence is TGTGCCAGCAGTAAGGACCCTAGCGGGATGGGGGAGCTGTTTTTT.

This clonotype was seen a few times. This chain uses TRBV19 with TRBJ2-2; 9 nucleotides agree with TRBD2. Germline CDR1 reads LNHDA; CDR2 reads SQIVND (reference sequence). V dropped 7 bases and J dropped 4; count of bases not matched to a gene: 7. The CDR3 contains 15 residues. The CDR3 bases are TGTGCCAGTACCCTCCCTAGCGGGGCCACCGGGGAGCTGTTTTTT. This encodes CASTLPSGATGELFF.

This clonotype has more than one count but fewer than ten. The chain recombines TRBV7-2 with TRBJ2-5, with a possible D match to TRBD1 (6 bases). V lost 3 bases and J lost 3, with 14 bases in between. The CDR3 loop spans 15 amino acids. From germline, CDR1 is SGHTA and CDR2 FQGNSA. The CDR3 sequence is CASSFNPNREETQYF. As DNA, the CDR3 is TGTGCCAGCAGCTTCAACCCGAACAGGGAAGAGACCCAGTACTTC.

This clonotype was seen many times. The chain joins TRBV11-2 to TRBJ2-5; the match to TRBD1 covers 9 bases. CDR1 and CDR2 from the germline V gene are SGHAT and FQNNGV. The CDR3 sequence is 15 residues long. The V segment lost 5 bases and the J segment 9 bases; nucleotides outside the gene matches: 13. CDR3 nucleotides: TGTGCCAGCAGCAGAAAAACCGGGACAGGGTGGCCCCAGTACTTC. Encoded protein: CASSRKTGTGWPQYF.

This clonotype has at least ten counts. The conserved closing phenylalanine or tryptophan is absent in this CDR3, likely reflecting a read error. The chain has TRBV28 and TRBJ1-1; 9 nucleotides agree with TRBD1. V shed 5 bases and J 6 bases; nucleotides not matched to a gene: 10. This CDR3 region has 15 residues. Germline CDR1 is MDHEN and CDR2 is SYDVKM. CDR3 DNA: TGTGCCAGCAGTCTGTACAGGGGGCTGTTCGCTGAAGCTTTCCTT. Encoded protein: CASSLYRGLFAEAFL.

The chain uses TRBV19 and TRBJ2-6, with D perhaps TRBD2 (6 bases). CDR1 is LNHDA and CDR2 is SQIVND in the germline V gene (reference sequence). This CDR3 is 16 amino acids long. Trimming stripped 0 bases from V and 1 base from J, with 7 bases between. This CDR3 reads CASSIEGGSGANVLTF. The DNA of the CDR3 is TGTGCCAGTAGTATAGAAGGAGGGTCTGGGGCCAACGTCCTGACTTTC.

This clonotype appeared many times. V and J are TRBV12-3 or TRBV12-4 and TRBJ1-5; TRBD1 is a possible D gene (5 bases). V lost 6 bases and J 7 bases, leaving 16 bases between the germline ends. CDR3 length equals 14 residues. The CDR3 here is CASSGDSFGQPQHF. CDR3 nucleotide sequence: TGTGCCAGCAGCGGGGACTCATTCGGGCAGCCCCAGCATTTT.

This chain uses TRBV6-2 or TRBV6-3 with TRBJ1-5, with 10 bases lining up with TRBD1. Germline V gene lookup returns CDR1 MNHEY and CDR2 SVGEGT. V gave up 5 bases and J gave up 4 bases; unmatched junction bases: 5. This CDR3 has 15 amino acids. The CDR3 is CASSKPDRGNQPQHF. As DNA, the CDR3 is TGTGCCAGCAGTAAACCGGACAGGGGGAATCAGCCCCAGCATTTT.

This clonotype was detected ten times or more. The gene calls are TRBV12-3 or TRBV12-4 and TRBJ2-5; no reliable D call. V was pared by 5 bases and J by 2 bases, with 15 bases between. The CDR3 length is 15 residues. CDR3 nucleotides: TGTGCCAGCAGTCCTATGTCTGCTGTTCAAGAGACCCAGTACTTC. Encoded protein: CASSPMSAVQETQYF.

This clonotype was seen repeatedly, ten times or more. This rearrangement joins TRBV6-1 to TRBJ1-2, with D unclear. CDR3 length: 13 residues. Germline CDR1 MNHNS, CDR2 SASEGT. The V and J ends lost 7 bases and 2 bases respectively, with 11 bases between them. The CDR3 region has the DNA TGTGCCAGCACTGACACAGAAAACTATGGCTACACCTTC. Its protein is CASTDTENYGYTF.

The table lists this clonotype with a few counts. The CDR3 region is CASSQGGPDQPQHF. Here the CDR3 DNA reads TGTGCCAGCAGCCAAGGGGGACCGGATCAGCCCCAGCATTTT. The chain uses TRBV16 and TRBJ1-5, with TRBD1 as a possible D gene (5 bases). The V gene's germline CDR1 is KGHSY and CDR2 FQNENV. V was cut by 2 bases and J by 5 bases, with 10 bases left in between. The CDR3 extends over 14 amino acids.

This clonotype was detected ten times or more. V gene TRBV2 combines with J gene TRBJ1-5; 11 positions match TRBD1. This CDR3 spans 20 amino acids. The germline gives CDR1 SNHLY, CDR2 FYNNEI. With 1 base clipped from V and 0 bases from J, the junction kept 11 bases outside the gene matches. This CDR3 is CASSEDLGQGGGYSNQPQHF. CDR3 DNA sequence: TGTGCCAGCAGTGAAGATTTGGGACAGGGGGGCGGGTATAGCAATCAGCCCCAGCATTTT. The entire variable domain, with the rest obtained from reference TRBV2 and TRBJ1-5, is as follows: EPEVTQTPSHQVTQMGQEVILRCVPISNHLYFYWYRQILGQKVEFLVSFYNNEISEKSEIFDDQFSVERPDGSNFTLKIRSTKLEDSAMYFCASSEDLGQGGGYSNQPQHFGDGTRLSIL.

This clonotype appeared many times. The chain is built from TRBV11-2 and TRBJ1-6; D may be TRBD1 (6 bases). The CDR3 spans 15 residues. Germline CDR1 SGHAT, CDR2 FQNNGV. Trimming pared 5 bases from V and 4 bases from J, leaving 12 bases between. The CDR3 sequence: CASSAGDPYNSPLHF. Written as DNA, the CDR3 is TGTGCCAGCAGCGCAGGGGACCCTTATAATTCACCCCTCCACTTT. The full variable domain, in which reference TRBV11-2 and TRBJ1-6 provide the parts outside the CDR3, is EAGVAQSPRYKIIEKRQSVAFWCNPISGHATLYWYQQILGQGPKLLIQFQNNGVVDDSQLPKDRFSAERLKGVDSTLKIQPAKLEDSAVYLCASSAGDPYNSPLHFGNGTRLTVT.

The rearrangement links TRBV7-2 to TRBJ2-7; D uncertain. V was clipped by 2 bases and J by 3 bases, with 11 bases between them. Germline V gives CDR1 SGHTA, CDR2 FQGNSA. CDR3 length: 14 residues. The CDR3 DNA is TGTGCCAGCAGCTTACGTCAGGCGGTCTACGAGCAGTACTTC. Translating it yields CASSLRQAVYEQYF.

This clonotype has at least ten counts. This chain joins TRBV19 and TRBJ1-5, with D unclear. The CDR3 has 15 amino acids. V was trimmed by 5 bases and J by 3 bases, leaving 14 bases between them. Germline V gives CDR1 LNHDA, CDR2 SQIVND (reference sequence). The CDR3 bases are TGTGCCAGTAGTGATTTCTACAGAGACAATCAGCCCCAGCATTTT. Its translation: CASSDFYRDNQPQHF.

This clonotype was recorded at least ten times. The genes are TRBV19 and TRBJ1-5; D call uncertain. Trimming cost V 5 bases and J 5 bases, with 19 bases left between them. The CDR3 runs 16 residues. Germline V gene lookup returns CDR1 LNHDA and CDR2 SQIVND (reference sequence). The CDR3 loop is CASSPTREVMHQPQHF. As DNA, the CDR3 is TGTGCCAGTAGTCCTACCCGGGAGGTTATGCATCAGCCCCAGCATTTT.

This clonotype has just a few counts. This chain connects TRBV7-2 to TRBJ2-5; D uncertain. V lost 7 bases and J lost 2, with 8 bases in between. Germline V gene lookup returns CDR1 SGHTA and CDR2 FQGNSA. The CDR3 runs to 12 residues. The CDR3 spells CASTAAQETQYF. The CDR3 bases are TGTGCCAGCACAGCAGCACAAGAGACCCAGTACTTC.

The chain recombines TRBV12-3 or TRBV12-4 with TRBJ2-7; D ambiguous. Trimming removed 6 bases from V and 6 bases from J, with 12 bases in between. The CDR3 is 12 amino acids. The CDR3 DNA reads TGTGCCAGCAGCTTTAGAGTGGGCGAGCAGTACTTC. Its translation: CASSFRVGEQYF.